This T cell receptor (beta chain) came from a study of neurological immune-mediated disorders. Study outcomes and limitations: While HTLV-1-associated myelopathy showed the greatest TCR clonal expansion, multiple sclerosis showed the least, falling below healthy controls.

CDR1 and CDR2 from the germline V gene are SGHAT and FQNNGV. Trimming shortened V by 1 base and J by 3 bases, and 10 bases separated the two germline ends. CDR3 length equals 15 residues. TCRdb used MiXCR to reprocess the 5' RACE reads, holding one entry per CDR3 protein. The table lists 55,000 to 65,000 distinct CDR3 sequences, around 3.4% of them singletons. There are many counts of this clonotype. Its specificity is not known. The V call is TRBV11-2, the J call TRBJ2-1, with D unclear. The specimen was PBMCs. The sequence derives from a woman in her 30s with multiple sclerosis. The CDR3 region is CASSLVLSNYNEQFF. The CDR3 DNA is TGTGCCAGCAGCTTAGTGCTGTCTAACTACAATGAGCAGTTCTTC.